Presented here are 25 T cell receptor beta chains from one specimen sequenced in a study of T cells in Graves' hyperthyroidism and ophthalmopathy (dated by TCRdb to about 2019). The library was made by multiplex PCR. Sequencing took place on an Illumina HiSeq 2000. The TCR beta CDR3 regions were amplified from RNA transcripts. A first-round RT-PCR of the TCR CDR3 used the HTBI primer set with the Qiagen OneStep RT-PCR kit. The raw public reads went through TCRdb reprocessing: fastp at Q25, MiXCR clone calling, in-frame beta chains kept. When rows share a CDR3 protein, they turn into one entry using the most common DNA and genes. The sample contains roughly 740,000 distinct CDR3 sequences, 16% of them found a single time. The ten largest clones represent around 8.1% of the sample. Sequenced: blood. The receptors were gathered from a man aged 18 to 29 with Graves' hyperthyroidism.

This clonotype was observed at least ten times. This chain connects TRBV2 to TRBJ2-5, with 10 bases fitting TRBD2. CDR3 length: 13 residues. In germline, CDR1 is SNHLY, CDR2 FYNNEI. The trim removed 11 bases at V and 4 bases at J, leaving 7 bases unmatched. The DNA for the CDR3 is TGTGCCGGTATAGCGGGGGGCGGAGAGACCCAGTACTTC. Translated: CAGIAGGGETQYF.

In its sample, this clonotype was seen a few times. The CDR3 region has the DNA TGTGCCAGCAGTTACCGGACGTCAGGAAACACCATATATTTT. As protein: CASSYRTSGNTIYF. The chain carries TRBV12-3 or TRBV12-4 and TRBJ1-3; D call uncertain. Trimming pared 4 bases from V and 4 bases from J, leaving 11 bases between. The CDR3 consists of 14 residues.

In its sample, this clonotype was seen a few times. The V call is TRBV11-3, the J call TRBJ1-6, with D uncertain. The CDR3 contains 15 residues. The V and J ends lost 5 bases and 3 bases respectively, with 11 bases between them. The germline V gene has CDR1 SGHNT and CDR2 YENEEA. The CDR3 nucleotides read TGTGCCAGCAGCCCGACCGGGAGCTATAATTCACCCCTCCACTTT. Encoded protein: CASSPTGSYNSPLHF. Supplemented by reference TRBV11-3 and TRBJ1-6, the full variable domain reads EAGVVQSPRYKIIEKKQPVAFWCNPISGHNTLYWYLQNLGQGPELLIRYENEEAVDDSQLPKDRFSAERLKGVDSTLKIQPAELGDSAVYLCASSPTGSYNSPLHFGNGTRLTVT.

The rearrangement joins TRBV20-1 to TRBJ2-5, with 10 bases lining up with TRBD2. Per germline, CDR1 DFQATT and CDR2 SNEGSKA (reference sequence). The CDR3 is 16 amino acids. V shed 0 bases, J shed 4 bases, and the junction held 8 bases outside the gene matches. The DNA for the CDR3 is TGCAGTGCTAGAGATTCGCTAGCGGGAGCAGGAGAGACCCAGTACTTC. This translates into CSARDSLAGAGETQYF.

This clonotype was observed a few times. The rearrangement uses TRBV4-2 and TRBJ1-2; possibly TRBD1 for D (6 bases). The germline V gene has CDR1 LGHNA and CDR2 YNFKEQ. The germline V and J ends were trimmed by 4 bases and 8 bases, with 23 bases remaining between them. The CDR3 length is 16 residues. CDR3 loop: CASSRETTAGENGYTF. The CDR3 coding sequence is TGTGCCAGCAGCCGAGAGACAACTGCAGGGGAGAACGGCTACACCTTC.

The V and J genes are TRBV27 and TRBJ1-2; 7 nucleotides line up with TRBD1. Germline CDR1 MNHEY, CDR2 SMNVEV (reference sequence). The CDR3 sequence is 16 residues long. V lost 3 bases to trimming and J lost 6 bases; unmatched junction nucleotides: 13. CDR3 sequence: CASSFRQGMSPNGYTF. CDR3 sequence (DNA): TGTGCCAGCAGTTTTCGACAGGGTATGTCCCCTAATGGCTACACCTTC.

This clonotype was found a few times. V is TRBV28 and J is TRBJ1-6; 9 bases match TRBD1. There are 16 residues in the CDR3. CDR1 and CDR2 (germline): MDHEN, SYDVKM. With V trimmed by 10 bases and J by 0 bases, 7 bases remained unmatched. The CDR3 sequence: CAITGQGSSYNSPLHF. The CDR3 DNA reads TGTGCCATTACGGGACAGGGCAGCTCCTATAATTCACCCCTCCACTTT.

This clonotype showed up many times. This chain connects TRBV20-1 to TRBJ2-7; D tentatively reads TRBD1 or TRBD2 (5 bases each). Deletions cut 3 bases from V and 4 bases from J, with 19 bases between. The CDR3 has 15 amino acids. CDR1 is DFQATT and CDR2 is SNEGSKA in the germline V gene (reference sequence). CDR3 residues: CSASIRAGTKYEQYF. In DNA, the CDR3 is TGCAGTGCTAGTATTCGGGCAGGGACGAAATACGAGCAGTACTTC.

To note about this clonotype: A much larger clone differs by one base, so this may be a read error. The V call is TRBV18, the J call TRBJ2-5, with 9 positions matching TRBD1. V was clipped by 6 bases and J by 4 bases; unmatched bases: 21. This CDR3 spans 19 amino acids. Germline V gene sequence: CDR1 KGHSH, CDR2 LQKENI. CDR3 sequence (DNA): TGTGCCAGCTCCCCCGGACAGGGGTCACCGGGATCAACGTCAGAGACCCAGTACTTC. Translated: CASSPGQGSPGSTSETQYF. Drawing the rest from reference TRBV18 and TRBJ2-5, the complete variable domain is NAGVMQNPRHLVRRRGQEARLRCSPMKGHSHVYWYRQLPEEGLKFMVYLQKENIIDESGMPKERFSAEFPKEGPSILRIQQVVRGDSAAYFCASSPGQGSPGSTSETQYFGPGTRLLVL.

This clonotype has just a few counts. The J gene is TRBJ2-3, the V gene TRBV30, with 10 nucleotides matching TRBD1. Looked up from germline, CDR1 is GTSNPN and CDR2 is SVGIG (reference sequence). J lost 2 bases, V lost 5 bases, and 4 bases had no gene match. The CDR3 loop spans 14 amino acids. The CDR3 coding sequence is TGTGCCTGGGACAGGGGGCGACCCACAGATACGCAGTATTTT. This encodes CAWDRGRPTDTQYF.

A few counts support this clonotype. The junction departs from the called germline gene at one end, perhaps through a read error. The rearrangement uses TRBV28 and TRBJ1-1, with D perhaps matching TRBD1 (6 bases). In germline, CDR1 is MDHEN, CDR2 SYDVKM. The length of the CDR3 is 16 residues. The CDR3 region is CAGRARSGHVGPEAFF. The CDR3 nucleotides are TGTGCCGGCAGGGCCAGGTCGGGACACGTCGGTCCTGAAGCTTTCTTT. Supplemented by reference TRBV28 and TRBJ1-1, the full variable domain reads DVKVTQSSRYLVKRTGEKVFLECVQDMDHENMFWYRQDPGLGLRLIYFSYDVKMKEKGDIPEGYSVSREKKERFSLILESASTNQTSMYLCAGRARSGHVGPEAFFGQGTRLTVV.

CDR3 sequence: CASSRLRDNTEAFF. DNA of the CDR3: TGTGCCAGCAGCCGCCTCCGGGACAACACTGAAGCTTTCTTT. The V call is TRBV14, the J call TRBJ1-1; tentatively, D is TRBD1 (5 bases). Germline CDR1 SGHDN, CDR2 FVKESK. This CDR3 has 14 residues. Trimming took off 4 bases at V and 2 bases at J, with 11 bases between the two ends.

This clonotype was seen a few times. The CDR3 DNA sequence: TGTGCCAGCCGGCTAGCAGCGTCTAATGAGCAGTTCTTC. Amino acid sequence: CASRLAASNEQFF. The chain employs TRBV3-2 and TRBJ2-1; TRBD2, the table's D call, was not compared with the DNA. TRBV3-2 is annotated as a pseudogene. The CDR3 has 13 residues.

This clonotype appeared a few times. The V gene is TRBV19, the J gene TRBJ2-7; 7 positions match TRBD1. The CDR3 sequence is 11 residues long. The ends lost 10 bases at V and 5 bases at J; junction bases unmatched: 5. Germline V CDR1 and CDR2: LNHDA, SQIVND (reference sequence). The CDR3 here is CATGQANEQYF. CDR3 bases: TGTGCCACCGGACAGGCCAACGAGCAGTACTTC.

The genes are TRBV20-1 and TRBJ2-3; D gene uncertain. V lost 7 bases and J 4 bases, leaving 12 bases between the germline ends. Germline-derived CDR1 and CDR2 are DFQATT and SNEGSKA (reference sequence). CDR3 size: 12 residues. CDR3 DNA: TGCAGTGTCTGGGTGACCCCAGATACGCAGTATTTT. Protein: CSVWVTPDTQYF.

CDR3 sequence (DNA): TGTGCCAGCAGTGCCTTGGCGGCTAGCGGGAGCGGACGGGAGATAGATGAGCAGTTCTTC. This sequence encodes CASSALAASGSGREIDEQFF. The chain carries TRBV2 and TRBJ2-1; 10 nucleotides agree with TRBD2. CDR3 length: 20 residues. V lost 4 bases, J lost 8 bases, and 23 bases stayed unmatched. Germline loops: CDR1 SNHLY, CDR2 FYNNEI. Full variable domain (missing parts from reference TRBV2 and TRBJ2-1): EPEVTQTPSHQVTQMGQEVILRCVPISNHLYFYWYRQILGQKVEFLVSFYNNEISEKSEIFDDQFSVERPDGSNFTLKIRSTKLEDSAMYFCASSALAASGSGREIDEQFFGPGTRLTVL.

This clonotype was seen at least ten times. The chain links TRBV6-1 to TRBJ2-7; possibly TRBD1 for D (5 bases). CDR3 length: 13 amino acids. The V end was cut by 8 bases, the J end by 4 bases, with 15 bases between. Germline CDR1 reads MNHNS; CDR2 reads SASEGT. The CDR3 nucleotides read TGTGCCAGCGAACAGGTGCAGGCGTACGAGCAGTACTTC. It codes for CASEQVQAYEQYF.

As regards this clonotype: A much larger clonotype is one base distant, so this may be a read error. The rearrangement joins TRBV7-2 to TRBJ2-1; maybe TRBD2 (7 bases). The CDR3 loop spans 18 amino acids. Germline lookup yields CDR1 SGHTA and CDR2 FQGNSA. The DNA for the CDR3 is TGTGCCAGCAGCTTAGTGTTAGGGGGGAGGGGGTTCTACAATGAGCAGCTCTTC. It yields the protein CASSLVLGGRGFYNEQLF.

The chain uses TRBV9 and TRBJ2-7, with TRBD2 matching over 9 bases. This CDR3 spans 14 amino acids. V dropped 3 bases and J dropped 3; count of bases not matched to a gene: 4. Germline V gives CDR1 SGDLS, CDR2 YYNGEE. The CDR3 coding sequence is TGTGCCAGCAGCGCTAGCGGGGTTGACTACGAGCAGTACTTC. Amino acid sequence: CASSASGVDYEQYF.

This clonotype was seen a few times. The genes are TRBV6-2 or TRBV6-3 and TRBJ2-7; 9 positions agree with TRBD2. Unmatched junction bases numbered 7, after V lost 6 bases and J lost 1 base. The CDR3 sequence is 15 residues long. The V gene's germline CDR1 is MNHEY and CDR2 SVGEGT. The CDR3, as DNA: TGTGCCAGCAGCACCCGGACTAGCGAGTCCTACGAGCAGTACTTC. Protein: CASSTRTSESYEQYF.

This clonotype was found a few times. The V and J genes are TRBV29-1 and TRBJ2-3, with D perhaps matching TRBD1 (5 bases). Germline V gene data show CDR1 as SQVTM and CDR2 as ANQGSEA. Trimming shortened V by 1 base and J by 0 bases, and 8 bases separated the two germline ends. The CDR3 is 14 residues long. The CDR3 DNA sequence: TGCAGCGTTGAAGGGCAGGGTAGCACAGATACGCAGTATTTT. Encoded protein: CSVEGQGSTDTQYF.

This clonotype was counted only a few times. This rearrangement joins TRBV20-1 to TRBJ2-7, with 14 bases fitting TRBD2. This CDR3 has 18 amino acids. Unmatched junction bases numbered 10, after V lost 3 bases and J lost 0 bases. Germline V gene data show CDR1 as DFQATT and CDR2 as SNEGSKA (reference sequence). The CDR3 DNA is TGCAGTGCTAGTCAGGGACTAGCGGGAGAGGGGAACTCCTACGAGCAGTACTTC. Translation gives CSASQGLAGEGNSYEQYF.

A word on this clonotype: A read error may explain this, as a much larger clone is one base away. J is TRBJ2-5 and V is TRBV27, with a weak D call TRBD2 (6 bases). Germline CDR1 reads MNHEY; CDR2 reads SMNVEV (reference sequence). The CDR3 runs 12 residues. CDR3 DNA sequence: TGTGCCAGCAGTTTAGAAGGCGGGGCCCAGTGCTTC. It encodes CASSLEGGAQCF.

In its sample, this clonotype was seen many times. The chain recombines TRBV10-3 with TRBJ2-7; no firm D call. This CDR3 region has 14 residues. V shed 5 bases and J shed 1 base, with 12 bases lying between them. Germline-derived CDR1 and CDR2 are ENHRY and SYGVKD. This chain's CDR3 is CAISQRTRSYEQYF. The CDR3 DNA is TGTGCCATCAGTCAGAGGACGAGGTCCTACGAGCAGTACTTC.

DNA of the CDR3: TGTGCCAGCAGTCCACCCGGCCACAATGAGCAGTTCTTC. This translates into CASSPPGHNEQFF. The V call is TRBV28, the J call TRBJ2-1; D ambiguous. Per germline, CDR1 MDHEN and CDR2 SYDVKM. V was cut by 5 bases and J by 5 bases, with 10 bases left in between. The CDR3 sequence is 13 residues long.